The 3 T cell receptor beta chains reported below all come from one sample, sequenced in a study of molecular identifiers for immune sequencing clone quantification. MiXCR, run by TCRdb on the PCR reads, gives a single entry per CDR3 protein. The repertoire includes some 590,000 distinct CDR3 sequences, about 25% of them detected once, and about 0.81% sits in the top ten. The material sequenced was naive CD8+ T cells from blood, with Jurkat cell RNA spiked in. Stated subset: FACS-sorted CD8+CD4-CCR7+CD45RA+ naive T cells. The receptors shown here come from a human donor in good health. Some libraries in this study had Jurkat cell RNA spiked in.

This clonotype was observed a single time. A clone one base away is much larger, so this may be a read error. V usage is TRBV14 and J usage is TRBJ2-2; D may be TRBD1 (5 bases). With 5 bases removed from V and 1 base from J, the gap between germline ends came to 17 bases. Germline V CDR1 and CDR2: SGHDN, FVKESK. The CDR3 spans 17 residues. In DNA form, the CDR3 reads TGTGCCAGCAGCATATTGATGTCCGGACAGAACACCGGGGAGCTGTTTTTT. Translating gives CASSILMSGQNTGELFF.

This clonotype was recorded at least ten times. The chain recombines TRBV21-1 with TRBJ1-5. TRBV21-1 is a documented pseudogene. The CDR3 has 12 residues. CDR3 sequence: CASSKVRPFQHF. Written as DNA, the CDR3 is TGTGCCAGCAGCAAAGTAAGGCCCTTTCAGCATTTT.

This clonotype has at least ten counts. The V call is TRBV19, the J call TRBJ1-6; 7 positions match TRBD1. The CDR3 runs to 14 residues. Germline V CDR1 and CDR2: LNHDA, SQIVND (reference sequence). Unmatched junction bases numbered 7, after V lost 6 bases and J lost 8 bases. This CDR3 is CASRSGTAYSPLHF. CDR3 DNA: TGTGCCAGTAGGTCTGGGACAGCCTATTCACCCCTCCACTTT.